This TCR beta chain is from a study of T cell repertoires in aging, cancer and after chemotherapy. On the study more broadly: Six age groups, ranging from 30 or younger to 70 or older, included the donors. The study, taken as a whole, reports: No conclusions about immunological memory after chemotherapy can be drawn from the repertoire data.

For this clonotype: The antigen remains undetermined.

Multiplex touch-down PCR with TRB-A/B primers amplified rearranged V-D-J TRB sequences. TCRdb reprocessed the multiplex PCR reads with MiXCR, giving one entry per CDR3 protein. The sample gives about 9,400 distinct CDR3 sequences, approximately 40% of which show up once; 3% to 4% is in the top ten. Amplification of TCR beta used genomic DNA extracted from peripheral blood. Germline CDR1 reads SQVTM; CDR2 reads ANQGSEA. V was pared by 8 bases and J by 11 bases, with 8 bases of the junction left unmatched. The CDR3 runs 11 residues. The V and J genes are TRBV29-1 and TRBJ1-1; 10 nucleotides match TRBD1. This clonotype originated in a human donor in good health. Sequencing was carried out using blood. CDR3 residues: CSTETGGRAFF. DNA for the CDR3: TGCAGCACCGAGACAGGGGGCCGGGCTTTCTTT.